The 27 T cell receptor beta chains presented below share a single source sample, sequenced in a study of shared clonotypes between healthy human individuals. It was CD45RO-negative cells, positively selected for CCR7, that made up naive CD8 cells, with terminally differentiated effector memory CD45RA+ cells excluded. TCRdb's table, derived via immunoSEQ multiplex PCR, lists solely in-frame clones and lacks some. The sample includes about 680,000 clones, 92% of them seen just once. Sequenced material: naive CD8+ T cells sorted from blood. All receptors derive from a man younger than 45 in good health.

This rearrangement joins TRBV7-9 to TRBJ2-3; 7 nucleotides align to TRBD2. The V segment lost 1 base and the J segment 5 bases; nucleotides outside the gene matches: 12. CDR1 and CDR2 from the germline V gene are SEHNR and FQNEAQ (reference sequence). The CDR3 sequence is 17 residues long. The CDR3 DNA is TGTGCCAGCAGCTTAGTGGGACTACCGCAAACGGGAGATACGCAGTATTTT. It translates to CASSLVGLPQTGDTQYF.

The chain recombines TRBV20-1 with TRBJ2-3; 7 bases fit TRBD2. V gave up 7 bases and J gave up 6 bases; unmatched junction bases: 1. Germline CDR1 and CDR2: DFQATT and SNEGSKA (reference sequence). CDR3 length: 10 residues. The CDR3 loop reads CSVGGDTQYF. The CDR3 DNA is TGCAGTGTGGGGGGGGATACGCAGTATTTT.

This chain links TRBV10-1 with TRBJ1-2; no reliable D call. The CDR3 loop spans 15 amino acids. From germline, CDR1 is WNHNN and CDR2 SYGVQD (reference sequence). Trimming took off 10 bases at V and 5 bases at J, with 23 bases between the two ends. The CDR3 DNA reads TGCGCCAATTCGACCGGGCGGGAGACGCTATATGGCTACACCTTC. Residues: CANSTGRETLYGYTF.

This chain uses TRBV2 with TRBJ2-3, with 8 bases that match TRBD2. CDR1 and CDR2 from the germline V gene are SNHLY and FYNNEI. V lost 6 bases, J lost 4 bases, and 9 bases stayed unmatched. CDR3 length equals 15 residues. CDR3 protein: CASSQEAGGADTQYF. The CDR3 DNA reads TGTGCCAGCAGCCAAGAGGCCGGGGGGGCAGATACGCAGTATTTT.

The J gene is TRBJ2-2, the V gene TRBV4-2; D is uncertain. Germline values: CDR1 LGHNA, CDR2 YNFKEQ. V was pared by 0 bases and J by 6 bases, with 11 bases between. The CDR3 spans 15 residues. The CDR3 here is CASSQDPGFAGELFF. In DNA, the CDR3 is TGTGCCAGCAGCCAAGATCCGGGTTTCGCCGGGGAGCTGTTTTTT.

The chain couples TRBV10-3 to TRBJ2-2; TRBD1 might be the D (5 bases). The CDR3 sequence is 17 residues long. In germline, CDR1 is ENHRY, CDR2 SYGVKD. Trimming pared 0 bases from V and 4 bases from J, leaving 15 bases between. CDR3 in amino acids: CAISESIAGMATGELFF. CDR3 nucleotides: TGTGCCATCAGTGAGTCGATAGCAGGGATGGCCACCGGGGAGCTGTTTTTT.

V usage is TRBV7-8 and J usage is TRBJ2-7, with D hard to call. The germline V gene has CDR1 SGHVS and CDR2 FQNEAQ. This CDR3 region has 15 residues. The V and J ends lost 1 base and 7 bases respectively, with 17 bases between them. CDR3 protein: CASSLVSSLRWEQYF. The CDR3 nucleotides are TGTGCCAGCAGCTTAGTATCTAGTCTGCGATGGGAGCAGTACTTC.

The chain combines TRBV30 with TRBJ1-5, with a tentative D call TRBD1 (5 bases). CDR1 and CDR2 (germline): GTSNPN, SVGIG (reference sequence). The CDR3 is made up of 15 amino acids. Trimming removed 1 base from V and 1 base from J, with 11 bases in between. In DNA, the CDR3 is TGTGCCTGGAGTGACGGACATAACAGCAATCAGCCCCAGCATTTT. It translates to CAWSDGHNSNQPQHF.

Only one count was recorded for this clone. The chain couples TRBV27 to TRBJ1-1; 7 bases align to TRBD1. CDR1 is MNHEY, CDR2 SMNVEV, per germline (reference sequence). Trimming removed 0 bases from V and 11 bases from J; junction bases left unmatched: 9. CDR3 length: 14 residues. Here the CDR3 reads CASSLSTGISRAFF. In DNA form, the CDR3 reads TGTGCCAGCAGTTTATCGACAGGGATATCAAGGGCTTTCTTT.

This rearrangement joins TRBV11-2 to TRBJ2-1, with D possibly being TRBD2 (5 bases). There are 15 residues in the CDR3. Germline lookup yields CDR1 SGHAT and CDR2 FQNNGV. Trimming removed 5 bases at V and 10 bases at J, with 21 bases between. CDR3 bases: TGTGCCAGCAGCCAGTTTCCTAGCCCCGTGGGAGAGCAGTTCTTC. Protein: CASSQFPSPVGEQFF.

This chain links TRBV19 with TRBJ2-1; D is perhaps TRBD1 or TRBD2 (5 bases each). V gave up 6 bases and J gave up 7 bases, with 22 bases separating them. Germline CDR1 LNHDA, CDR2 SQIVND (reference sequence). The CDR3 runs 16 residues. This chain's CDR3 is CASSLPPGSRENEQFF. CDR3 coding DNA: TGTGCCAGTAGCCTACCCCCAGGGTCGAGGGAGAATGAGCAGTTCTTC. The full variable domain, in which reference TRBV19 and TRBJ2-1 provide the parts outside the CDR3, is DGGITQSPKYLFRKEGQNVTLSCEQNLNHDAMYWYRQDPGQGLRLIYYSQIVNDFQKGDIAEGYSVSREKKESFPLTVTSAQKNPTAFYLCASSLPPGSRENEQFFGPGTRLTVL.

On this clone: The same CDR3 arises from other DNA sequences in this sample as well. The chain links TRBV11-2 to TRBJ2-3; D is ambiguous. This CDR3 contains 12 residues. Trimming took 4 bases from V and 4 from J, leaving 6 bases between them. Germline lookup yields CDR1 SGHAT and CDR2 FQNNGV. The CDR3 nucleotides read TGTGCCAGCAGCTCACTTCCAGATACGCAGTATTTT. It translates to CASSSLPDTQYF.

This sequence joins TRBV28 and TRBJ2-1; D perhaps matches TRBD2 (5 bases). The CDR3 runs 14 residues. CDR1 MDHEN and CDR2 SYDVKM come from the germline V gene. Between the trimmed V and J ends, which lost 3 bases and 3 bases, there was a span of 9 bases. The CDR3 reads CASSLEADYNEQFF. The DNA for the CDR3 is TGTGCCAGCAGTTTGGAAGCGGACTACAATGAGCAGTTCTTC.

The chain links TRBV2 to TRBJ2-7; TRBD1 is a possible D gene (6 bases). Trimming removed 2 bases at V and 2 bases at J, with 13 bases between. There are 15 residues in the CDR3. Germline V lookup: CDR1 SNHLY, CDR2 FYNNEI. The CDR3 nucleotides read TGTGCCAGCAGTGAACGGCAGGGGCCTACCTACGAGCAGTACTTC. Translated, it gives CASSERQGPTYEQYF. The full variable domain, completed using reference TRBV2 and TRBJ2-7, is EPEVTQTPSHQVTQMGQEVILRCVPISNHLYFYWYRQILGQKVEFLVSFYNNEISEKSEIFDDQFSVERPDGSNFTLKIRSTKLEDSAMYFCASSERQGPTYEQYFGPGTRLTVT.

The gene calls are TRBV2 and TRBJ2-3; no clear D gene. Germline CDR1 SNHLY, CDR2 FYNNEI. The V and J ends lost 7 bases and 4 bases respectively, with 12 bases between them. The CDR3 loop spans 13 amino acids. The CDR3 region is CASKDGDSDTQYF. CDR3 bases: TGTGCCAGCAAGGACGGCGATTCAGATACGCAGTATTTT. The whole variable domain, remainder taken from reference TRBV2 and TRBJ2-3, is EPEVTQTPSHQVTQMGQEVILRCVPISNHLYFYWYRQILGQKVEFLVSFYNNEISEKSEIFDDQFSVERPDGSNFTLKIRSTKLEDSAMYFCASKDGDSDTQYFGPGTRLTVL.

The rearrangement joins TRBV9 to TRBJ2-5; D unclear. V lost 3 bases and J 0 bases, leaving 12 bases between the germline ends. The germline CDR1 and CDR2 sequences are SGDLS and YYNGEE. The CDR3 contains 15 residues. The CDR3 sequence: CASSGPTEYQETQYF. The CDR3 DNA follows: TGTGCCAGCAGCGGCCCAACAGAGTACCAAGAGACCCAGTACTTC.

The J gene is TRBJ2-7, the V gene TRBV27; 7 nucleotides line up with TRBD2. From germline, CDR1 is MNHEY and CDR2 SMNVEV (reference sequence). This CDR3 is 14 amino acids long. The J segment lost 3 bases and the V segment lost 4 bases, leaving 6 bases of the junction unmatched. The CDR3: CASSSIGLVYEQYF. The DNA of the CDR3 is TGTGCCAGCAGTTCCATAGGACTAGTCTACGAGCAGTACTTC.

The chain carries TRBV7-2 and TRBJ1-5, with D hard to call. Trimming stripped 5 bases from V and 7 bases from J, with 15 bases between. The CDR3 consists of 14 residues. In germline, CDR1 is SGHTA, CDR2 FQGNSA. CDR3 in amino acids: CASSVNDLGQPQHF. The CDR3 DNA is TGTGCCAGCAGCGTGAATGACTTGGGGCAGCCCCAGCATTTT.

The rearrangement joins TRBV5-1 to TRBJ1-1; TRBD1 agrees at 7 bases. J was trimmed by 1 base and V by 0 bases; bases with no gene match: 6. Germline V gene data show CDR1 as SGHRS and CDR2 as YFSETQ. CDR3 size: 16 residues. The CDR3 protein is CASSLERGTANTEAFF. The CDR3 DNA sequence: TGCGCCAGCAGCTTGGAGAGGGGGACAGCGAACACTGAAGCTTTCTTT.

The genes are TRBV4-1 and TRBJ2-7; 7 bases fit TRBD1. CDR1 MGHRA and CDR2 YSYEKL come from the germline V gene. The CDR3 spans 14 residues. V lost 4 bases and J lost 2; bases outside the gene matches: 5. The CDR3 coding sequence is TGCGCCAGCAGCCCGGGACAGTCTACCTACGAGCAGTACTTC. The encoded protein is CASSPGQSTYEQYF.

The chain links TRBV7-9 to TRBJ2-3; D unresolved. The CDR3 runs to 13 residues. The germline gives CDR1 SEHNR, CDR2 FQNEAQ (reference sequence). V lost 3 bases to trimming and J lost 5 bases, with 9 bases between them. CDR3 loop: CASSLYDRDTQYF. The CDR3 coding sequence is TGTGCCAGCAGCTTGTACGATAGAGATACGCAGTATTTT.

In the case of this clone: The same CDR3 is also encoded by other DNA sequences in this sample. The CDR3 region has the DNA TGTGCCAGCAGTTTAAGTCCGAACAATGAGCAGTTCTTC. Protein product: CASSLSPNNEQFF. The chain joins TRBV27 to TRBJ2-1; D call uncertain. CDR1 MNHEY and CDR2 SMNVEV come from the germline V gene (reference sequence). The length of the CDR3 is 13 residues. The V and J ends lost 2 bases and 5 bases respectively, with 7 bases between them.

The chain combines TRBV13 with TRBJ2-7; D could derive from TRBD1 or TRBD2 (5 bases each). CDR1 is PRHDT and CDR2 is FYEKMQ in the germline V gene (reference sequence). The CDR3 covers 14 residues. The V and J ends lost 5 bases and 0 bases respectively, with 11 bases between them. The CDR3 DNA follows: TGTGCCAGCAGCCCCCCAGGGAGCTCCTACGAGCAGTACTTC. Protein product: CASSPPGSSYEQYF.

The V and J genes are TRBV19 and TRBJ1-1; TRBD1 might be the D (6 bases). This CDR3 comprises 12 residues. Germline assignment: CDR1 LNHDA and CDR2 SQIVND (reference sequence). Trimming took 8 bases from V and 2 from J, leaving 9 bases between them. This CDR3 is CASLQGNTEAFF. The DNA of the CDR3 is TGTGCCAGTCTACAGGGTAACACTGAAGCTTTCTTT.

This chain uses TRBV7-3 with TRBJ2-1; TRBD1 might be the D (6 bases). The CDR3 length is 13 residues. Germline V CDR1 and CDR2: SGHTA, FQGTGA. The V end was cut by 2 bases, the J end by 5 bases, with 7 bases between. The CDR3 coding sequence is TGTGCCAGCAGCTTAGAGGGGGACAATGAGCAGTTCTTC. It codes for CASSLEGDNEQFF.

The J gene is TRBJ2-4, the V gene TRBV7-9; D possibly corresponds to TRBD1 (5 bases). CDR3 length equals 16 residues. The V end lost 1 base, the J end lost 3 bases, and 13 bases lay between the germline ends. The germline CDR1 and CDR2 sequences are SEHNR and FQNEAQ (reference sequence). CDR3 in DNA: TGTGCCAGCAGCTTAGATCCAGGGCGAGGCAAAAACATTCAGTACTTC. Translating gives CASSLDPGRGKNIQYF.

CDR3 sequence reads: CASSQERNRGLYNEQFF. In DNA form, the CDR3 reads TGTGCCAGCAGCCAAGAAAGGAACAGGGGCCTCTACAATGAGCAGTTCTTC. V usage is TRBV4-2 and J usage is TRBJ2-1, with 7 bases identical to TRBD1. The CDR3 has 17 residues. The germline V gene has CDR1 LGHNA and CDR2 YNFKEQ. J was trimmed by 3 bases and V by 0 bases; bases with no gene match: 8.